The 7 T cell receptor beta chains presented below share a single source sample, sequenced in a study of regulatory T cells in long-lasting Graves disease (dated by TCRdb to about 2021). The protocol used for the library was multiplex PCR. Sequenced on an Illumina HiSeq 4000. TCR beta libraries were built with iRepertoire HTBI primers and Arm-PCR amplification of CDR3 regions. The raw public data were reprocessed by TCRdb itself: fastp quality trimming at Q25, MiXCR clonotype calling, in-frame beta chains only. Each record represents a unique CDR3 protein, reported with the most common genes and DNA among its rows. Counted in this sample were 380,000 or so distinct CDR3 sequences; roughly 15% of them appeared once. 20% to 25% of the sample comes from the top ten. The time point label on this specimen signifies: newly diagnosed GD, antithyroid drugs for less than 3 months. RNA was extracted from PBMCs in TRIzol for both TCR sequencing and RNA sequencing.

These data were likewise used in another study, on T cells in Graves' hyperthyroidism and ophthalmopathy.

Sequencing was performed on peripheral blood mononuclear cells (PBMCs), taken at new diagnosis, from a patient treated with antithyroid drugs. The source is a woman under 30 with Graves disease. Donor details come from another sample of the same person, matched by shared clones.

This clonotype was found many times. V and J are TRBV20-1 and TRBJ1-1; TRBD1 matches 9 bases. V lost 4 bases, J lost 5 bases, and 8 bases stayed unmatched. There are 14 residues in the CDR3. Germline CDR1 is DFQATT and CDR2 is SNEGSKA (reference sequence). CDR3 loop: CSAIRNRGRTEAFF. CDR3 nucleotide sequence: TGCAGTGCTATCCGGAACAGGGGGCGAACTGAAGCTTTCTTT.

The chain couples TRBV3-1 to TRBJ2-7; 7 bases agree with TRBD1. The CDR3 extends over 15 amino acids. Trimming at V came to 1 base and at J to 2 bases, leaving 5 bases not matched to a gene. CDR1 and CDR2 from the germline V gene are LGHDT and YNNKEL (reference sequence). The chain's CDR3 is CASSQGQGRTYEQYF. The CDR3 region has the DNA TGTGCCAGCAGCCAAGGACAGGGAAGGACCTACGAGCAGTACTTC.

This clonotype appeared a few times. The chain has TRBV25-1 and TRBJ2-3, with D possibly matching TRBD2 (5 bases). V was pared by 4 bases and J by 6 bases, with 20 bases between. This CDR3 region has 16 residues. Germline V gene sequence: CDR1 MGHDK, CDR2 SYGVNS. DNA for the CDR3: TGTGCCAGCAGTGTGGGAGTAACCTCCGGTTTTGATACGCAGTATTTT. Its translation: CASSVGVTSGFDTQYF.

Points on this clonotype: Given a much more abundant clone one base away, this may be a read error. CDR3 DNA: TGTGCCTTGTCCTATAGCAATCAGCTCCAGCATTTT. It is translated as CALSYSNQLQHF. The V gene is TRBV30, the J gene TRBJ1-5; the D is unclear. There are 12 residues in the CDR3. CDR1 is GTSNPN, CDR2 SVGIG, per germline (reference sequence).

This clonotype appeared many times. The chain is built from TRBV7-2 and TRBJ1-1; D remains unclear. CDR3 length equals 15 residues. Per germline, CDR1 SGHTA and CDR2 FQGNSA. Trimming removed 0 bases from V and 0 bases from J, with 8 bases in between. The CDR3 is CASSLAHQVNTEAFF. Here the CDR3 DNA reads TGTGCCAGCAGCTTAGCGCATCAGGTGAACACTGAAGCTTTCTTT.

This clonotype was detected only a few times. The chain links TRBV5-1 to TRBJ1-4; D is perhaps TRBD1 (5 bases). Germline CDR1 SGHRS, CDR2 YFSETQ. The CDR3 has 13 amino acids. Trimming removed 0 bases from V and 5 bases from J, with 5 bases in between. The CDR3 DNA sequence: TGCGCCAGCAGCTTGGGACAGAATGAAAAACTGTTTTTT. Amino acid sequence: CASSLGQNEKLFF.

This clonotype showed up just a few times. CDR3 sequence reads: CASSWGQGTTEAFF. The CDR3 bases are TGCGCCAGCAGCTGGGGCCAAGGGACCACTGAAGCTTTCTTT. This chain uses TRBV5-1 with TRBJ1-1; a weak D match, TRBD1 (5 bases). Germline V gives CDR1 SGHRS, CDR2 YFSETQ. CDR3 length: 14 amino acids. The V and J ends lost 3 bases and 4 bases respectively, with 13 bases between them.